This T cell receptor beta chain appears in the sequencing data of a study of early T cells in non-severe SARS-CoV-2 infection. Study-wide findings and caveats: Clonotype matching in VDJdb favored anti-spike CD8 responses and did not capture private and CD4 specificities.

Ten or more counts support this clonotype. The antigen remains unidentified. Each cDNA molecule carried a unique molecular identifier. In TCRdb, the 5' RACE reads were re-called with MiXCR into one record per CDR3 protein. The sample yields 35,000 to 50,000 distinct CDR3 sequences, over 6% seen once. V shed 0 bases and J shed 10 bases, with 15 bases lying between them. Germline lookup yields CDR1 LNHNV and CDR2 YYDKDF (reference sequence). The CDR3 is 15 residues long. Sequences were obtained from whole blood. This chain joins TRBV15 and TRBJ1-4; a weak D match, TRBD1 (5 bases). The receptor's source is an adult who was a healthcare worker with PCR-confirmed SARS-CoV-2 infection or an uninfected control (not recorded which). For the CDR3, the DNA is TGTGCCACCAGCAGAGATTCGACAGCCTCGAGAAAACTGTTTTTT. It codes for CATSRDSTASRKLFF.